This T cell receptor beta chain comes out of a study of blood T cell repertoires in COVID-19. Study-level background: Some COVID-19 samples were acute and others convalescent; all came from the United States, Italy and Spain. PBMCs, B-cell-depleted T cells, or T cells provided the cDNA or gDNA that made up the material.

CDR3 size: 15 residues. Unmatched junction bases numbered 7, after V lost 4 bases and J lost 4 bases. The germline V gene has CDR1 SNHLY and CDR2 FYNNEI. In the original analysis: Using reference gene primer amplification, nucleated cell counts were estimated. Repertoires were generated with immunoSEQ multiplex PCR, while TCRdb's copy carries only in-frame clones and drops some. Clonal size and the V and J genes are those of that table, whereas D and trimming came from the DNA. The sample comprises 69,000 or so clones, roughly 80% of which are singletons, and more than 4.5% rests with the top ten. The chain has TRBV2 and TRBJ1-1; TRBD1 matches 9 bases. The source material was peripheral blood. The clonotype originates from a woman aged 80 or over with active or convalescent COVID-19. The CDR3 sequence: CASSVAGTGSTEAFF. For the CDR3, the DNA is TGTGCCAGCAGTGTAGCTGGGACAGGGTCCACTGAAGCTTTCTTT. Filled out from reference TRBV2 and TRBJ1-1, the complete variable domain reads EPEVTQTPSHQVTQMGQEVILRCVPISNHLYFYWYRQILGQKVEFLVSFYNNEISEKSEIFDDQFSVERPDGSNFTLKIRSTKLEDSAMYFCASSVAGTGSTEAFFGQGTRLTVV.